This T cell receptor (beta chain) was sequenced during a study of blood T cell repertoires in COVID-19. TCRdb's table, derived via immunoSEQ multiplex PCR, lists solely in-frame clones and lacks some. The sample includes 300,000 to 450,000 clones, roughly nine tenths of them seen just once. Sequencing was done on a sample of PBMCs or T cells enriched from blood (not recorded which). The origin of this receptor is a man between 18 and 29 years old who had recovered from COVID-19.

CDR3 residues: CASSYDRGRGAFF. The CDR3 nucleotides read TGTGCCAGCAGCTACGACAGGGGCCGGGGGGCTTTCTTT. The chain uses TRBV7-9 and TRBJ1-1, with 8 bases lining up with TRBD1. In germline, CDR1 is SEHNR, CDR2 FQNEAQ (reference sequence). J was trimmed by 11 bases and V by 4 bases; bases with no gene match: 9. This CDR3 is 13 amino acids long. The complete variable domain, with remaining parts taken from reference TRBV7-9 and TRBJ1-1, reads DTGVSQNPRHKITKRGQNVTFRCDPISEHNRLYWYRQTLGQGPEFLTYFQNEAQLEKSRLLSDRFSAERPKGSFSTLEIQRTEQGDSAMYLCASSYDRGRGAFFGQGTRLTVV.